These T cell receptor beta chains were read from a single sample in a study of T cell clonotyping in hematopoietic cell transplantation. Only in-frame clones appear in the TCRdb table, and some are missing; sequencing was by immunoSEQ multiplex PCR. The sample records 13,000 or so clones, around nine tenths being singletons. Sequenced input: peripheral blood mononuclear cells. The receptors originated from a man under 40 in good health. Some clones in this sample may be carry-over from other donors' samples. The CDR3 runs from the conserved cysteine through the conserved F or W. A D gene is named only where the DNA matches it firmly. Size values are once, few and many counts, or a class for expanded clones, and some rows have none.

clone_size,v_call,d_call,j_call,cdr3_nt,cdr3_aa
NA,TRBV5-6,NA,TRBJ1-1,TGTGCCAGCAGCGGGCAGGCCTGGGGCACTGAAGCTTTCTTT,CASSGQAWGTEAFF
NA,TRBV5-4,TRBD1,TRBJ2-7,TGTGCCAGCAGCACACCGGGACAGGGGGCTAACGAGCAGTACTTC,CASSTPGQGANEQYF
NA,TRBV19,TRBD2,TRBJ2-3,TGTGCCAGTAGTATCGGGACTAGTGTTCATACGCAGTATTTT,CASSIGTSVHTQYF
NA,TRBV6-5,TRBD2,TRBJ2-5,TGTGCCAGCAGTTACTCGACCGGGGGGGCATTTGAGACCCAGTACTTC,CASSYSTGGAFETQYF
NA,TRBV4-1,TRBD1,TRBJ1-2,TGCGCCAGCAGCCAAGATTTAGAGGGGACAGCCTATGGCTACACCTTC,CASSQDLEGTAYGYTF
NA,TRBV19,NA,TRBJ1-5,TGTGCCAGTAGCCCACAGCAGGGAGGACAGCCCCAGCATTTT,CASSPQQGGQPQHF
NA,TRBV25-1,NA,TRBJ1-5,TGTGCCAGCACGGGGGCGAGCAATCAGCCCCAGCATTTT,CASTGASNQPQHF
NA,TRBV4-1,NA,TRBJ2-6,TGCGCCAGCAGCCAAGATGGAGGGTGGGCCAACGTCCTGACTTTC,CASSQDGGWANVLTF
NA,TRBV5-1,NA,TRBJ1-1,TGCGCCAGCAGCTTAACAGGTTTCACTGAAGCTTTCTTT,CASSLTGFTEAFF
NA,TRBV29-1,NA,TRBJ2-3,TGCAGCGTCAAGGTGAATTCAGATACGCAGTATTTT,CSVKVNSDTQYF
NA,TRBV19,NA,TRBJ2-4,TGTGCCAGTAGACCGGAAGGGATCGGGAACATTCAGTACTTC,CASRPEGIGNIQYF
NA,TRBV9,TRBD1,TRBJ2-7,TGTGCCAGCAGCACCCCGGACAGGGTCCAGTACGAGCAGTACTTC,CASSTPDRVQYEQYF
NA,TRBV2,NA,TRBJ2-7,TGTGCCAGCAGGAGAGGACTTCTCTCCTACGAGCAGTACTTC,CASRRGLLSYEQYF
few,TRBV7-7,NA,TRBJ2-5,TGTGCTAGCAGCCCAAGCTCGGTAGCGAACGTGGGGACCCAGTACTTC,CASSPSSVANVGTQYF
few,TRBV6-6,TRBD1,TRBJ1-1,TGTGCCAGCAGTTACGACAGGGGAATGAACACTGAAGCTTTCTTT,CASSYDRGMNTEAFF
NA,TRBV19,NA,TRBJ1-5,TGTGCCAGTAGGGCCACAGGGAGAGGGGGCAATCAGCCCCAGCATTTT,CASRATGRGGNQPQHF
NA,TRBV4-1,TRBD1,TRBJ1-1,TGCGCCAGCAGCCAAGGGGACAGAGAGAACACTGAAGCTTTCTTT,CASSQGDRENTEAFF
NA,TRBV2,NA,TRBJ1-1,TGTGCCAGCACCCCCTACCGTGGGGAAACTGAAGCTTTCTTT,CASTPYRGETEAFF
once,TRBV30,TRBD1,TRBJ2-7,TGTGCCTGGAGTGTTACCGGGACAGGGAATGGGCCCAAGTTCTACGAGCAGTACTTC,CAWSVTGTGNGPKFYEQYF
NA,TRBV2,NA,TRBJ1-2,TGTGCCAGCAGTGAACTGCTGGGAGCGGGGGGCTACACCTTC,CASSELLGAGGYTF
NA,TRBV2,NA,TRBJ1-1,TGTGCCAGCAGTGAAAGGCCGGGGGGGACTGAAGCTTTCTTT,CASSERPGGTEAFF
NA,TRBV6-1,NA,TRBJ1-4,TGTGCCAGCAGTGAAGCTGGCCAGTCGGGGTTAGGAAAACTGTTTTTT,CASSEAGQSGLGKLFF
NA,TRBV29-1,NA,TRBJ1-2,TGCAGCGTTGATACAGCCCACTATGGCTACACCTTC,CSVDTAHYGYTF
NA,TRBV7-8,TRBD1,TRBJ1-1,TGTGCCAGCACCTTGGGAGGGGGGACAGAGACTGAAGCTTTCTTT,CASTLGGGTETEAFF
few,TRBV19,NA,TRBJ1-2,TGTGCCAGTAGTATGTCCCCCCGGGGCACTAACTATGGCTACACCTTC,CASSMSPRGTNYGYTF
NA,TRBV7-3,NA,TRBJ1-2,TGTGCCAGCAGCTCCCCAGGGAACTATGGCCACACCTTC,CASSSPGNYGHTF
NA,TRBV19,TRBD1,TRBJ1-2,TGTGCCAGTAGTACCCGGGACAGGGGGAGAGGCTACACCTTC,CASSTRDRGRGYTF
NA,TRBV6-5,TRBD1,TRBJ2-3,TGTGCCAGCAGCTCCGGGACAGGGAGAACAGATACGCAGTATTTT,CASSSGTGRTDTQYF
NA,TRBV30,NA,TRBJ2-1,TGTTCCTGGAGTTCGCTCCCCGGGACTTATTCCTACAATGAGCAGTTCTTC,CSWSSLPGTYSYNEQFF
NA,TRBV6-5,NA,TRBJ2-2,TGTGCCAGCAGTTACCAGCGGAACACCGGGGAGCTGTTTTTT,CASSYQRNTGELFF
NA,TRBV7-2,TRBD1,TRBJ2-1,TGTGCCAGCAGCCATGCACCACAGGGGAAAAATGAGCAGTTCTTC,CASSHAPQGKNEQFF
NA,TRBV11-3,NA,TRBJ2-6,TGTGCCAGCAGCTTAGAGGTCTCTGGGGCCAACGTCCTGACTTTC,CASSLEVSGANVLTF
NA,TRBV29-1,TRBD1,TRBJ1-4,TGCAGCGTTGGGCGACAGGGGGCCGTTAATGAAAAACTGTTTTTT,CSVGRQGAVNEKLFF
NA,TRBV9,NA,TRBJ1-1,TGTGCCAGCAGCCTAGCGAGTGGATCGGGTGAAGCTTTCTTT,CASSLASGSGEAFF
NA,TRBV19,NA,TRBJ2-3,TGTGCCAGTAGGGGCTGGCTAACCAACACAGATACGCAGTATTTT,CASRGWLTNTDTQYF
NA,TRBV7-8,TRBD2,TRBJ2-5,TGTGCCAGCAGCTTAGGGGCTAGCGGGAGGGAGACCCAGTACTTC,CASSLGASGRETQYF
NA,TRBV19,NA,TRBJ2-5,TGTGCCAGTAGTTCCAATACTGGGGCCCAAGAGACCCAGTACTTC,CASSSNTGAQETQYF
NA,TRBV7-8,NA,TRBJ1-1,TGTGCCAGCAGCGCGCAGACAGACATGAACACTGAAGCTTTCTTT,CASSAQTDMNTEAFF
NA,TRBV4-3,NA,TRBJ2-7,TGCGCCAGCAGCCAAGGGGACCGGACGAGATACGAGCAGTACTTC,CASSQGDRTRYEQYF
NA,TRBV7-2,TRBD2,TRBJ2-7,TGTGCCAGCAGCTTACGGGGTAGCGGGATCGAGCAGTACTTC,CASSLRGSGIEQYF
NA,TRBV7-6,TRBD1,TRBJ1-5,TGTGCCAGCAGCTTAGCAGGGGGCGCGGGTCAGCCCCAGCATTTT,CASSLAGGAGQPQHF
NA,TRBV2,NA,TRBJ1-2,TGTGCCAGCAGTGATACAGGGTGGGGCTACACCTTC,CASSDTGWGYTF
NA,TRBV19,NA,TRBJ1-2,TGTGCCAGTAGTATTAGGACAGCTAGCCCCTATGGCTACACCTTC,CASSIRTASPYGYTF
NA,TRBV2,NA,TRBJ2-1,TGTGCCAGCAGTGATCCAGGGGTGGGGTACAATGAGCAGTTCTTC,CASSDPGVGYNEQFF
NA,TRBV7-3,TRBD1,TRBJ2-7,TGTGCCAGCAGCTACACGACAGGGGCCCCCTACGAGCAGTACTTC,CASSYTTGAPYEQYF
NA,TRBV21-1,NA,TRBJ2-7,TGTGCCAGCGGAAGGGACGAGCAGTACTTC,CASGRDEQYF
NA,TRBV2,NA,TRBJ1-2,TGTGCCAGCAGTGAAGGCTATGGCTACACCTTC,CASSEGYGYTF
NA,TRBV19,NA,TRBJ2-7,TGTGCCAGTAGTTGGCAGGGAAGAGGTCAATTCTCCTACGAGCAGTACTTC,CASSWQGRGQFSYEQYF
NA,TRBV30,NA,TRBJ2-5,TGTGCCTGGAGTGTGAGAGAGACCCAGTACTTC,CAWSVRETQYF
few,TRBV7-2,TRBD2,TRBJ2-4,TGTGCCAGCAGCTCAACCGGGACTAGCAACATTCAGTACTTC,CASSSTGTSNIQYF
NA,TRBV5-8,NA,TRBJ2-7,TGTGCCAGCAAAACCAGGGTTGAGCAGTACTTC,CASKTRVEQYF
once,TRBV25-1,NA,TRBJ1-2,TGTGCCAGCAGCCGGGAGGGGGTCCTGAGCTACACCTTC,CASSREGVLSYTF
NA,TRBV2,NA,TRBJ1-1,TGTGCCAGCAGGCCCGACTCAAGCGCTTTCTTT,CASRPDSSAFF
NA,TRBV27,TRBD1,TRBJ1-3,TGTGCCAGCAAGGGGGCAGGGGTCCGTGGGTCTGGAAACACCATATATTTT,CASKGAGVRGSGNTIYF
NA,TRBV19,TRBD1,TRBJ1-1,TGTGCCAGTAGTATAAAGCGGACAGGGGCTCTCAACACTGAAGCTTTCTTT,CASSIKRTGALNTEAFF
NA,TRBV11-2,NA,TRBJ2-7,TGTGCCAGCAGCCCGTGGCGGCTAGCGATTCAGTACTTC,CASSPWRLAIQYF
once,TRBV14,NA,TRBJ1-1,TGTGCCAGCAGCCCGGGCCCTCGGGACAACACTGAAGCTTTCTTT,CASSPGPRDNTEAFF
NA,TRBV10-3,TRBD1,TRBJ1-1,TGTGCCATCAGTGAACCGGGACAGGGGCACACTGAAGCTTTCTTT,CAISEPGQGHTEAFF
NA,TRBV25-1,NA,TRBJ1-2,TGTGCCAGCAGTGAACCTGAGCCATCCCGGGACTATGGCTACACCTTC,CASSEPEPSRDYGYTF